Shown below are 2 T cell receptor beta chains from a single sample sequenced in a study of blood T cell repertoires in COVID-19. Measured with immunoSEQ multiplex PCR; TCRdb has only the in-frame clones, and not every one. The sample lists about 250,000 clones; approximately 88% were seen once. Material: peripheral blood. These receptor sequences come from a woman between 25 and 40 years old with acute or convalescent COVID-19.

The chain recombines TRBV19 with TRBJ1-5; TRBD1 agrees at 7 bases. The germline V gene has CDR1 LNHDA and CDR2 SQIVND (reference sequence). Losses at the gene ends were 10 bases for V and 3 bases for J; bases not matched to a gene: 9. The length of the CDR3 is 14 residues. CDR3 bases: TGTGCCACAAAGAGGGACAGATACAATCAGCCCCAGCATTTT. Its protein product is CATKRDRYNQPQHF.

In its sample, this clone was seen once. The chain combines TRBV4-2 with TRBJ2-1; 13 bases match TRBD2. This CDR3 is 16 amino acids long. V shed 2 bases and J 8 bases; nucleotides not matched to a gene: 6. The germline V gene has CDR1 LGHNA and CDR2 YNFKEQ. The CDR3 DNA reads TGTGCCAGCAGCCAACCAGGGACTAGCGGGATCCATGAGCAGTTCTTC. Amino acid sequence: CASSQPGTSGIHEQFF.